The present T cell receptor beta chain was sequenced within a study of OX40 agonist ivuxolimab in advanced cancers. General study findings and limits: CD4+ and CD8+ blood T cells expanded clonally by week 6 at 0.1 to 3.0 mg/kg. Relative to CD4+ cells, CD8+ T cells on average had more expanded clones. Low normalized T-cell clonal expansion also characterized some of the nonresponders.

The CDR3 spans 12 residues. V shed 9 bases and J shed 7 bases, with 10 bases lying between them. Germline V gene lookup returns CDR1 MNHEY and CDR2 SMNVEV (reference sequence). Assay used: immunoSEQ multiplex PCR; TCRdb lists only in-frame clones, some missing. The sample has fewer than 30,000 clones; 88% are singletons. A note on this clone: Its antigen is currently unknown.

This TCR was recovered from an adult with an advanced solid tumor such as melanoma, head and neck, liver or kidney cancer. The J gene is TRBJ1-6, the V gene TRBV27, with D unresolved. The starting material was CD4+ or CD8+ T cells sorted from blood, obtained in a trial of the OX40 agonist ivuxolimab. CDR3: CASRLQNSPLHF. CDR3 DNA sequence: TGTGCCAGTAGACTGCAGAATTCACCCCTCCACTTT.